A single sample is the source of the 6 T cell receptor beta chains below, sequenced in a study of cytomegalovirus exposure and HLA in healthy donors. The PCR contained 60 Vbeta and 13 Jbeta primers. Sequenced by immunoSEQ multiplex PCR; TCRdb stores in-frame clones only, minus some. The sample lists about 130,000 clones, around two thirds occurring once. Sequencing was carried out using PBMCs. These receptors originate from a human donor in good health.

The chain recombines TRBV2 with TRBJ2-7, with 8 positions matching TRBD1. Germline V gives CDR1 SNHLY, CDR2 FYNNEI. The CDR3 sequence is 15 residues long. The junction had 4 bases not matched to a gene; V was cut back by 3 bases and J by 0 bases. CDR3 in amino acids: CASSDGQGRSYEQYF. As DNA, the CDR3 is TGTGCCAGCAGTGATGGACAGGGTCGCTCCTACGAGCAGTACTTC.

The rearrangement joins TRBV6-1 to TRBJ2-3; 8 bases align to TRBD2. Losses at the gene ends were 7 bases for V and 4 bases for J; bases not matched to a gene: 4. The CDR3 contains 13 residues. Germline V lookup: CDR1 MNHNS, CDR2 SASEGT. CDR3 DNA sequence: TGTGCCAGCAAAAGCGGGAGAGCAGATACGCAGTATTTT. Translated, it gives CASKSGRADTQYF.

V gene TRBV28 combines with J gene TRBJ1-5, with a tentative D call TRBD1 (5 bases). Germline CDR1 MDHEN, CDR2 SYDVKM. The CDR3 is 13 residues long. With 2 bases removed from V and 6 bases from J, the gap between germline ends came to 8 bases. CDR3 in amino acids: CASSLGGVQPQHF. The CDR3 DNA sequence: TGTGCCAGCAGTTTAGGGGGGGTTCAGCCCCAGCATTTT.

The chain uses TRBV4-2 and TRBJ2-5; TRBD1 matches 7 bases. The J call may be in error: the DNA end matches TRBJ2-7 better. The CDR3 has 15 amino acids. CDR1 is LGHNA and CDR2 is YNFKEQ in the germline V gene. The CDR3 coding sequence is TGTGCCAGCAGCCCACGGGACAGCGCCTCGGACGAGCAGTACTTC. It is translated as CASSPRDSASDEQYF.

This clone was counted a single time. The rearrangement joins TRBV28 to TRBJ2-7; D remains unclear. This CDR3 has 14 residues. CDR1 MDHEN and CDR2 SYDVKM come from the germline V gene. Trimming took off 7 bases at V and 2 bases at J, with 15 bases between the two ends. CDR3 in amino acids: CASMRSSPPYEQYF. CDR3 sequence (DNA): TGTGCCAGCATGCGGTCCTCCCCTCCCTACGAGCAGTACTTC. Variable domain in full (rest from reference TRBV28 and TRBJ2-7): DVKVTQSSRYLVKRTGEKVFLECVQDMDHENMFWYRQDPGLGLRLIYFSYDVKMKEKGDIPEGYSVSREKKERFSLILESASTNQTSMYLCASMRSSPPYEQYFGPGTRLTVT.

This chain connects TRBV7-2 to TRBJ2-7, with D hard to call. This CDR3 is built from 14 residues. V was cut by 3 bases and J by 2 bases, with 11 bases left in between. Germline CDR1 and CDR2: SGHTA and FQGNSA. CDR3 DNA: TGTGCCAGCAGCTTCCTAGGCGATACCTACGAGCAGTACTTC. It translates to CASSFLGDTYEQYF.